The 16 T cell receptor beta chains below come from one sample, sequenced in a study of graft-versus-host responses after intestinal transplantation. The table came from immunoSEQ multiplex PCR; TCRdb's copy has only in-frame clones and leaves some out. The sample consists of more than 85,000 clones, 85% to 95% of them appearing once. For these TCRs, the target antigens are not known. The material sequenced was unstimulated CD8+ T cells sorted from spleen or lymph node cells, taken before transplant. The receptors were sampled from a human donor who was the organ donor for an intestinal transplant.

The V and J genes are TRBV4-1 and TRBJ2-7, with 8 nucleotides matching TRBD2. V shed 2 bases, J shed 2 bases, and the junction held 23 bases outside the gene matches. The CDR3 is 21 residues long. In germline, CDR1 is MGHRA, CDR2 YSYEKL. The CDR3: CASSQHLSLVSPPAGAYEQYF. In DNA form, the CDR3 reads TGCGCCAGCAGCCAACACCTTTCTCTGGTGTCGCCGCCAGCGGGAGCCTACGAGCAGTACTTC.

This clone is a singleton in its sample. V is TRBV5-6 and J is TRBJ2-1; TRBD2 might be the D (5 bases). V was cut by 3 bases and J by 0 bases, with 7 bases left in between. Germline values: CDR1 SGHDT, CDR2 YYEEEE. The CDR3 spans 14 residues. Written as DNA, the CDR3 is TGTGCCAGCAGCTCCGGACTCTCCTACAATGAGCAGTTCTTC. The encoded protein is CASSSGLSYNEQFF. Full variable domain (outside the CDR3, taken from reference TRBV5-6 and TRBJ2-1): DAGVTQSPTHLIKTRGQQVTLRCSPKSGHDTVSWYQQALGQGPQFIFQYYEEEERQRGNFPDRFSGHQFPNYSSELNVNALLLGDSALYLCASSSGLSYNEQFFGPGTRLTVL.

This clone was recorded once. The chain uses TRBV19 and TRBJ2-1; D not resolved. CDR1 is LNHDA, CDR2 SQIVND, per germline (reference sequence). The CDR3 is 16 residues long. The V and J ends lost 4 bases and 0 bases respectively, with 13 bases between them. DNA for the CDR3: TGTGCCAGTAGTACTACCCGCTATAGCTCCTACAATGAGCAGTTCTTC. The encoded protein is CASSTTRYSSYNEQFF.

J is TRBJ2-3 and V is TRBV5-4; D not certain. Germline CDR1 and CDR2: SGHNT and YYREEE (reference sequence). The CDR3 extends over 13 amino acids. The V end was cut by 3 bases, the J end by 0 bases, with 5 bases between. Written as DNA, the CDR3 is TGTGCCAGCAGCTATCCTAGCACAGATACGCAGTATTTT. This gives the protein CASSYPSTDTQYF.

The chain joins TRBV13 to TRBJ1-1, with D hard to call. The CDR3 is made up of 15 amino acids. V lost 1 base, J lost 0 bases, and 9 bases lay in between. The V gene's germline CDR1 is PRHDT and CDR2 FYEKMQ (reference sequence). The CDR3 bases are TGTGCCAGCAGCTTAGAAACCAACATGAACACTGAAGCTTTCTTT. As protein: CASSLETNMNTEAFF.

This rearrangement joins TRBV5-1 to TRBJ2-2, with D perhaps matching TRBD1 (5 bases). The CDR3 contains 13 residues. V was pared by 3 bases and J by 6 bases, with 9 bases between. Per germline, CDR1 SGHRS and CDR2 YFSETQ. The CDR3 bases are TGCGCCAGCAGCTGGCAGGGATCCGGGGAGCTGTTTTTT. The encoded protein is CASSWQGSGELFF.

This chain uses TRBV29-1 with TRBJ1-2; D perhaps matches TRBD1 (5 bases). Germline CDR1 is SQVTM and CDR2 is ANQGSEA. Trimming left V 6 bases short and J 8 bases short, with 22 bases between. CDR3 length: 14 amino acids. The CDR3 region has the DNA TGCAGCGTGGAGCGGGGGGTTCGCGACTCCGGCTACACCTTC. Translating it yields CSVERGVRDSGYTF.

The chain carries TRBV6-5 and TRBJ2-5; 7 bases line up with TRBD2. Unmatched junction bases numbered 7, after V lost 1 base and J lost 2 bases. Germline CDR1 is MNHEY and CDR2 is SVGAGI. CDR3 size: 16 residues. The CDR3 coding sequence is TGTGCCAGCAGTTACTTTGCGGGGGAGAATCAAGAGACCCAGTACTTC. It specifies CASSYFAGENQETQYF.

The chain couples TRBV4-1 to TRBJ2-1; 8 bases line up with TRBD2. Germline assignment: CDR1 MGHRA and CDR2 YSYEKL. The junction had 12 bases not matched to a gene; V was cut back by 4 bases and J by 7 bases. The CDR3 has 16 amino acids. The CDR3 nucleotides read TGCGCCAGCAGCCGAGGCTGGGCGGGAGGATGGAATGAGCAGTTCTTC. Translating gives CASSRGWAGGWNEQFF.

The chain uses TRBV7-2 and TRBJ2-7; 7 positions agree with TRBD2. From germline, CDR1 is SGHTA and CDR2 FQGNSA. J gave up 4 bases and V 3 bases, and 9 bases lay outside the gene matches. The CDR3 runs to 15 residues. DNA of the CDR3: TGTGCCAGCAGCTTCTTCGGGGGAGGGCCGTACGAGCAGTACTTC. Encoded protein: CASSFFGGGPYEQYF.

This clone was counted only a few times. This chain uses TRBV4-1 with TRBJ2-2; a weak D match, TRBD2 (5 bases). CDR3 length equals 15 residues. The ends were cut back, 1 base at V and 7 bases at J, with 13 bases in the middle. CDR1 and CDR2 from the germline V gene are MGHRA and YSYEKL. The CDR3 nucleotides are TGCGCCAGCAGCCAAGTGGCTAGCTATTTCGGGGAGCTGTTTTTT. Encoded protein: CASSQVASYFGELFF.

The CDR3 is CASSQGTGLGNTIYF. The CDR3 region has the DNA TGTGCCAGCTCACAGGGCACTGGACTTGGAAACACCATATATTTT. The gene calls are TRBV2 and TRBJ1-3, with D possibly matching TRBD1 (6 bases). Germline lookup yields CDR1 SNHLY and CDR2 FYNNEI. V dropped 8 bases and J dropped 3 bases, with 17 bases sitting between them. This CDR3 is 15 amino acids long.

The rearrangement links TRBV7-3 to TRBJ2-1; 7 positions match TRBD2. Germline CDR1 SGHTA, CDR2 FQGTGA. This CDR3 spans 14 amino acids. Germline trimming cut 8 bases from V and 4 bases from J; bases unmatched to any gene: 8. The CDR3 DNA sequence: TGTGCCAGCGGCCAGGGAGGGTCTTACAATGAGCAGTTCTTC. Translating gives CASGQGGSYNEQFF.

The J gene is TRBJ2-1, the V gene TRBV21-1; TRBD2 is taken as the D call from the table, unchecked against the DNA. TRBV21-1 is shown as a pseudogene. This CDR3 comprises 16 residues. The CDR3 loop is CASSEKAGGTADEQFF. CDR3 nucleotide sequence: TGTGCCAGCAGCGAAAAAGCGGGGGGGACCGCCGATGAGCAGTTCTTC.

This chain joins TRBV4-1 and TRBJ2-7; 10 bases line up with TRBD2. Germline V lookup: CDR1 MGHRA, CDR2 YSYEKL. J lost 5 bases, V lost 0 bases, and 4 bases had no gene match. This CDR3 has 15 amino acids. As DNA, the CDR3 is TGCGCCAGCAGCCAAGATAGTAGCGGGGGGAACGAGCAGTACTTC. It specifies CASSQDSSGGNEQYF.

For the CDR3, the DNA is TGCGCCAGCAGTGCAGTCGGGGAGCAGTTCTTC. Protein: CASSAVGEQFF. The chain links TRBV5-1 to TRBJ2-1; D is unresolved. The CDR3 sequence is 11 residues long. Trimming cost V 5 bases and J 10 bases, with 10 bases left between them. Germline assignment: CDR1 SGHRS and CDR2 YFSETQ.